This TCR beta chain was found in a study of cytomegalovirus exposure and HLA in healthy donors. V lost 3 bases, J lost 4 bases, and 12 bases lay in between. CDR1 and CDR2 from the germline V gene are MGHRA and YSYEKL. This CDR3 is 14 amino acids long. Primers included in the PCR were 60 Vbeta and 13 Jbeta primers. Sequencing used immunoSEQ multiplex PCR; TCRdb keeps in-frame clones, though not all of them. The data hold approximately 130,000 clones, with around 82% observed a single time. The sequence derives from a man between 45 and 60 years old in good health and CMV-seronegative. This rearrangement joins TRBV4-1 to TRBJ1-2; possible D gene TRBD1, 6 bases. Input material: PBMCs. For the CDR3, the DNA is TGCGCCAGCAGCCAGGCTGGACAGCCCTATGGCTACACCTTC. Protein: CASSQAGQPYGYTF.